The next 30 T cell receptor beta chains were all read from a single sample in a study of T-cell memory formation after mild COVID-19. TCRdb reanalysed the 5' RACE reads using MiXCR and keeps one entry per CDR3 protein. This sample carries about 260,000 distinct CDR3 sequences, roughly 17% of them seen once, and the ten largest clones take around a fifth. The sample comprised PBMCs or a T cell subset sorted from them (not recorded which). These receptors were taken from a man aged 18 to 29 who had mild COVID-19 (a few samples of this study predate the infection). Cell type and time point are not known.

In this sample, this clonotype turned up a few times. The chain has TRBV7-3 and TRBJ2-3; D tentatively fits TRBD1 or TRBD2 (5 bases each). This CDR3 contains 13 residues. Germline V gene data show CDR1 as SGHTA and CDR2 as FQGTGA. V dropped 8 bases and J dropped 2 bases, with 11 bases sitting between them. DNA of the CDR3: TGTGCCAGCGGGGACGGACCCACAGATACGCAGTATTTT. Translating it yields CASGDGPTDTQYF. The variable domain in full, with the rest retrieved from reference TRBV7-3 and TRBJ2-3, is GAGVSQTPSNKVTEKGKYVELRCDPISGHTALYWYRQSLGQGPEFLIYFQGTGAADDSGLPNDRFFAVRPEGSVSTLKIQRTERGDSAVYLCASGDGPTDTQYFGPGTRLTVL.

The rearrangement uses TRBV19 and TRBJ2-7; D perhaps matches TRBD1 (6 bases). The CDR3 contains 14 residues. Looked up from germline, CDR1 is LNHDA and CDR2 is SQIVND (reference sequence). The ends were cut back, 6 bases at V and 3 bases at J, with 15 bases in the middle. The CDR3 protein is CASSQRQDIYEQYF. The CDR3 coding sequence is TGTGCCAGTAGCCAAAGACAGGATATCTACGAGCAGTACTTC.

CDR3 bases: TGTGCCAGCGGGACAGGGGGCTACGAGCAGTACTTC. Translating it yields CASGTGGYEQYF. This chain connects TRBV27 to TRBJ2-7, with TRBD1 matching over 11 bases. The ends lost 8 bases at V and 3 bases at J; junction bases unmatched: 0. Per germline, CDR1 MNHEY and CDR2 SMNVEV (reference sequence). The CDR3 sequence is 12 residues long.

The chain recombines TRBV14 with TRBJ2-7; unclear D gene. Trimming removed 3 bases from V and 0 bases from J, with 12 bases in between. Germline V gene lookup returns CDR1 SGHDN and CDR2 FVKESK. The CDR3 runs 15 residues. Here the CDR3 DNA reads TGTGCCAGCAGCCACCAACGGTGGTTCTCCTACGAGCAGTACGTC. It specifies CASSHQRWFSYEQYV.

This clonotype was recorded many times. The V and J genes are TRBV20-1 and TRBJ2-3, with unresolved D. The germline CDR1 and CDR2 sequences are DFQATT and SNEGSKA (reference sequence). V gave up 3 bases and J gave up 2 bases, with 9 bases separating them. The CDR3 extends over 13 amino acids. CDR3 residues: CSASPMPTDTQYF. The CDR3 bases are TGCAGTGCTAGTCCCATGCCCACAGATACGCAGTATTTT.

The gene calls are TRBV4-1 and TRBJ1-3; D gene uncertain. Between the trimmed V and J ends, which lost 0 bases and 11 bases, there was a span of 11 bases. Germline lookup yields CDR1 MGHRA and CDR2 YSYEKL. The CDR3 loop spans 13 amino acids. CDR3 sequence (DNA): TGCGCCAGCAGCCAAGACTCCCGTTTAGCCATATATTTT. Translation gives CASSQDSRLAIYF.

This clonotype has more than one count but fewer than ten. The chain combines TRBV7-2 with TRBJ2-3; D perhaps matches TRBD2 (5 bases). Trimming took 1 base from V and 8 from J, leaving 19 bases between them. The CDR3 loop spans 16 amino acids. Germline V lookup: CDR1 SGHTA, CDR2 FQGNSA. The CDR3: CASSLVESPLRGTQYF. The CDR3 DNA follows: TGTGCCAGCAGCTTAGTTGAATCCCCCCTCCGGGGTACGCAGTATTTT.

The table lists this clonotype with a few counts. This sequence joins TRBV7-9 and TRBJ2-1; D is perhaps TRBD2 (6 bases). Trimming left V 0 bases short and J 0 bases short, with 9 bases between. Germline CDR1 and CDR2: SEHNR and FQNEAQ (reference sequence). The CDR3 is made up of 16 amino acids. In nucleotides, the CDR3 is TGTGCCAGCAGCTTAGCGGGGACTTTCTCCTACAATGAGCAGTTCTTC. Amino acid sequence: CASSLAGTFSYNEQFF.

The CDR3 loop is CSAWTGTGEKLFF. The CDR3, as DNA: TGCAGTGCATGGACAGGGACCGGGGAAAAACTGTTTTTT. This chain connects TRBV20-1 to TRBJ1-4, with TRBD1 matching 8 bases. The CDR3 contains 13 residues. Germline CDR1 DFQATT, CDR2 SNEGSKA (reference sequence). The V segment lost 6 bases and the J segment 8 bases; nucleotides outside the gene matches: 8.

The V call is TRBV6-2 or TRBV6-3, the J call TRBJ2-2, with D possibly TRBD2 on 5 matching bases. Trimming cost V 8 bases and J 1 base, with 8 bases left between them. Germline assignment: CDR1 MNHEY and CDR2 SVGEGT. CDR3 length: 13 residues. CDR3 sequence: CASARGNTGELFF. As DNA, the CDR3 is TGTGCCAGCGCCCGGGGGAACACCGGGGAGCTGTTTTTT.

This chain uses TRBV12-3 or TRBV12-4 with TRBJ2-5; a possible D gene is TRBD2 (6 bases). V was cut by 7 bases and J by 4 bases, with 16 bases left in between. This CDR3 comprises 14 residues. Written as DNA, the CDR3 is TGTGCCAGCACCCCCGTAAACGGGGGAGAGACCCAGTACTTC. Translated: CASTPVNGGETQYF.

In this sample, this clonotype turned up once. The chain links TRBV6-5 to TRBJ1-1; D is ambiguous. Germline CDR1 MNHEY, CDR2 SVGAGI. V lost 6 bases to trimming and J lost 4 bases, with 15 bases between them. The CDR3 runs 14 residues. In DNA, the CDR3 is TGTGCCAGCAGCCTATGGCGAGGGTCCACTGAAGCTTTCTTT. It yields the protein CASSLWRGSTEAFF.

This clonotype was counted between two and nine times. The V gene is TRBV6-5, the J gene TRBJ2-1; D is unresolved. Germline CDR1 and CDR2: MNHEY and SVGAGI. V was clipped by 2 bases and J by 4 bases, with 6 bases between them. CDR3 length: 13 amino acids. Written as DNA, the CDR3 is TGTGCCAGCAGTTACGGCAGGTACAATGAGCAGTTCTTC. Encoded protein: CASSYGRYNEQFF.

This chain uses TRBV5-1 with TRBJ2-1, with 12 nucleotides matching TRBD2. The CDR3 consists of 16 residues. Trimming removed 5 bases from V and 6 bases from J; junction bases left unmatched: 9. Per germline, CDR1 SGHRS and CDR2 YFSETQ. This CDR3 is CASSLAGGPAPNEQFF. The CDR3 DNA reads TGCGCCAGCAGTCTAGCGGGGGGGCCGGCCCCCAATGAGCAGTTCTTC.

In this sample, this clonotype turned up a few times. The CDR3 DNA reads as TGCGCCAGCAGTCCAACCTCGGCGAACACTGAAGCTTTCTTT. Translation gives CASSPTSANTEAFF. J is TRBJ1-1 and V is TRBV5-1; D call uncertain. The CDR3 runs 14 residues. The V end was cut by 5 bases, the J end by 1 base, with 12 bases between. Germline V CDR1 and CDR2: SGHRS, YFSETQ.

This clonotype turned up a few times. The chain's CDR3 is CASSGLPSNQPQHF. CDR3 nucleotide sequence: TGTGCCAGCAGCGGTCTACCTAGCAATCAGCCCCAGCATTTT. The chain has TRBV9 and TRBJ1-5; D is unresolved. The germline CDR1 and CDR2 sequences are SGDLS and YYNGEE. V gave up 3 bases and J gave up 0 bases, with 7 bases separating them. The CDR3 spans 14 residues.

This chain joins TRBV6-5 and TRBJ1-3; D gene unclear. The germline gives CDR1 MNHEY, CDR2 SVGAGI. This CDR3 spans 18 amino acids. The V and J ends lost 2 bases and 0 bases respectively, with 17 bases between them. CDR3 sequence reads: CASSYRPWAANSGNTIYF. The CDR3 region has the DNA TGTGCCAGCAGTTACAGACCCTGGGCAGCGAACTCTGGAAACACCATATATTTT.

This rearrangement joins TRBV9 to TRBJ1-2; 9 bases fit TRBD1. Germline CDR1 reads SGDLS; CDR2 reads YYNGEE. The length of the CDR3 is 15 residues. With V trimmed by 3 bases and J by 4 bases, 7 bases remained unmatched. This chain's CDR3 is CASSEGQGPFYGYTF. In DNA form, the CDR3 reads TGTGCCAGCAGCGAGGGACAGGGACCTTTCTATGGCTACACCTTC.

CDR3 nucleotide sequence: TGTGCCAGCAGCTTCAGACAGGGAGCCGGTGGGGCCAACGTCCTGACTTTC. The encoded protein is CASSFRQGAGGANVLTF. The chain employs TRBV7-2 and TRBJ2-6, with 7 bases identical to TRBD1. Germline V gene data show CDR1 as SGHTA and CDR2 as FQGNSA. This CDR3 is built from 17 residues. With V trimmed by 3 bases and J by 3 bases, 8 bases remained unmatched.

This chain connects TRBV7-9 to TRBJ1-6; D is uncertain. From germline, CDR1 is SEHNR and CDR2 FQNEAQ (reference sequence). The CDR3 is 16 amino acids. V lost 2 bases to trimming and J lost 7 bases, with 15 bases between them. The CDR3 spells CASSLRPQDRNSPLHF. As DNA, the CDR3 is TGTGCCAGCAGCTTAAGGCCTCAGGATAGAAATTCACCCCTCCACTTT. Based on the CDR3 plus reference TRBV7-9 and TRBJ1-6, the full variable domain is DTGVSQNPRHKITKRGQNVTFRCDPISEHNRLYWYRQTLGQGPEFLTYFQNEAQLEKSRLLSDRFSAERPKGSFSTLEIQRTEQGDSAMYLCASSLRPQDRNSPLHFGNGTRLTVT.

The V gene is TRBV28, the J gene TRBJ1-1; D is undetermined. The germline gives CDR1 MDHEN, CDR2 SYDVKM. Deletions cut 6 bases from V and 0 bases from J, with 8 bases between. The length of the CDR3 is 13 residues. The CDR3 sequence: CASRGSLNTEAFF. The DNA of the CDR3 is TGTGCCAGCAGGGGATCCCTGAACACTGAAGCTTTCTTT.

This rearrangement joins TRBV6-5 to TRBJ1-2; 7 bases map to TRBD1. The CDR3 is made up of 16 amino acids. With 4 bases clipped from V and 8 bases from J, the junction kept 16 bases outside the gene matches. The V gene's germline CDR1 is MNHEY and CDR2 SVGAGI. The CDR3 bases are TGTGCCAGCAGTTTCCTGGCCCGCGACAGGGTGGAGGGCTACACCTTC. Translating gives CASSFLARDRVEGYTF.

A few counts support this clonotype. The rearrangement joins TRBV5-1 to TRBJ2-3, with 7 bases matching TRBD1. This CDR3 contains 15 residues. The germline gives CDR1 SGHRS, CDR2 YFSETQ. Trimming removed 0 bases from V and 4 bases from J; junction bases left unmatched: 5. The CDR3 protein is CASSLARQGADTQYF. The CDR3 nucleotides read TGCGCCAGCAGCTTGGCCAGACAGGGCGCAGATACGCAGTATTTT.

There are many counts of this clonotype. The chain uses TRBV6-5 and TRBJ2-3; 8 bases line up with TRBD1. Germline CDR1 is MNHEY and CDR2 is SVGAGI. This CDR3 region has 14 residues. V trimming: 6 bases; J trimming: 2 bases; junction bases outside the gene matches: 4. The CDR3 DNA follows: TGTGCCAGCAGCATACAGGGGGTCACAGATACGCAGTATTTT. It yields the protein CASSIQGVTDTQYF.

The chain combines TRBV7-6 with TRBJ2-7; the D gene is possibly TRBD1 (5 bases). The CDR3 totals 12 residues. The germline V gene encodes CDR1 SGHVS and CDR2 FNYEAQ. V lost 0 bases, J lost 6 bases, and 6 bases lay in between. In nucleotides, the CDR3 is TGTGCCAGCAGCTTAGCAGGGGTCGAGCAGTACTTC. This gives the protein CASSLAGVEQYF.

The chain recombines TRBV18 with TRBJ2-4; D may match TRBD1 or TRBD2 (5 bases each). The CDR3 has 14 residues. Germline V gene sequence: CDR1 KGHSH, CDR2 LQKENI. The V end was cut by 3 bases, the J end by 7 bases, with 13 bases between. CDR3 nucleotide sequence: TGTGCCAGCTCACCGGGGGACCCAAAGAACATTCAGTACTTC. Its translation: CASSPGDPKNIQYF.

V and J are TRBV6-2 or TRBV6-3 and TRBJ2-7; 10 bases are shared with TRBD1. V shed 6 bases and J 9 bases; nucleotides not matched to a gene: 5. The CDR3 loop spans 12 amino acids. Germline V lookup: CDR1 MNHEY, CDR2 SVGEGT. The CDR3: CASSHRDRGQYF. The CDR3, as DNA: TGTGCCAGCAGCCACCGGGACAGGGGGCAGTACTTC.

The chain employs TRBV20-1 and TRBJ1-1; TRBD1 matches at 8 bases. The CDR3 runs to 16 residues. Losses at the gene ends were 1 base for V and 1 base for J; bases not matched to a gene: 8. CDR1 is DFQATT and CDR2 is SNEGSKA in the germline V gene (reference sequence). This chain's CDR3 is CSARVGTGGPNTEAFF. CDR3 bases: TGCAGTGCTAGAGTGGGAACAGGGGGACCGAACACTGAAGCTTTCTTT.

J is TRBJ2-7 and V is TRBV7-9, with TRBD2 identical over 10 bases. In germline, CDR1 is SEHNR, CDR2 FQNEAQ (reference sequence). J lost 5 bases, V lost 4 bases, and 5 bases had no gene match. This CDR3 has 14 amino acids. DNA for the CDR3: TGTGCCAGCAGCTCGAGCGGGGGGGCCGACGAGCAGTACTTC. Translating gives CASSSSGGADEQYF.

This clonotype was detected ten times or more. The chain joins TRBV4-3 to TRBJ1-1; 9 bases fit TRBD1. In germline, CDR1 is LGHNA, CDR2 YSLEER. Trimming at V came to 8 bases and at J to 4 bases, leaving 8 bases not matched to a gene. The CDR3 has 14 residues. The CDR3 is CASGMTGGSTEAFF. The CDR3 DNA is TGCGCCAGCGGGATGACAGGGGGAAGCACTGAAGCTTTCTTT.